This T cell receptor beta chain was found in a study of CD8 T cells in Susac syndrome. Random-hexamer reverse transcription was applied to about 0.5 to 1 ug RNA. Using its own MiXCR run on the immunoSEQ multiplex PCR reads, TCRdb lists one record per CDR3 protein. This table holds about 430,000 distinct CDR3 sequences, roughly 85% found once. The CDR3 has 15 amino acids. V lost 6 bases to trimming and J lost 5 bases; unmatched junction nucleotides: 10. Germline V gene data show CDR1 as SNHLY and CDR2 as FYNNEI. The rearrangement uses TRBV2 and TRBJ1-1, with TRBD1 identical over 9 bases. This TCR was recovered from a human donor with multiple sclerosis. Sequenced: CD8+ T cells from PBMCs. CDR3 residues: CASSYRQGVRTEAFF. The CDR3 nucleotides read TGTGCCAGCAGCTACAGACAGGGGGTGAGGACTGAAGCTTTCTTT. Full variable domain (rest looked up from reference TRBV2 and TRBJ1-1): EPEVTQTPSHQVTQMGQEVILRCVPISNHLYFYWYRQILGQKVEFLVSFYNNEISEKSEIFDDQFSVERPDGSNFTLKIRSTKLEDSAMYFCASSYRQGVRTEAFFGQGTRLTVV.